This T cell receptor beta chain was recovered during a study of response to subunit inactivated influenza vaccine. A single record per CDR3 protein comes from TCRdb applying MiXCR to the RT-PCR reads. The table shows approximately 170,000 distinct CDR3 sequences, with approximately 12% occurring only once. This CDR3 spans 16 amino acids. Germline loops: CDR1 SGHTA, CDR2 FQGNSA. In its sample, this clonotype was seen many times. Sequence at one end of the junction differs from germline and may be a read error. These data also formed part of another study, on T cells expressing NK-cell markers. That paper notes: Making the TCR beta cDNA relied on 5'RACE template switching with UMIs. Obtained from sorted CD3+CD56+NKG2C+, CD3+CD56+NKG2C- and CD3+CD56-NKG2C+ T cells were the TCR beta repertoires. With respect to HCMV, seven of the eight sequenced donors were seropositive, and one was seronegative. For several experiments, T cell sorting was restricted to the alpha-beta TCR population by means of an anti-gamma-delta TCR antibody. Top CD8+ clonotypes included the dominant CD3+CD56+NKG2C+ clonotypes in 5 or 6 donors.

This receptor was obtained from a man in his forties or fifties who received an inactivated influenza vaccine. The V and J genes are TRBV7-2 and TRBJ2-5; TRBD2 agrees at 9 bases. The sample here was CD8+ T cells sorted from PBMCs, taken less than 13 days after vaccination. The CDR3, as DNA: TGTGCCAGCAGCCTAGCGGGGCCACAGCTTCAAGAGACCCAGTACTTC. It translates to CASSLAGPQLQETQYF.